These T cell receptor beta chains were read from a single sample in a study of T cell responses to AZD1222 COVID-19 vaccine. The repertoire was sequenced with immunoSEQ multiplex PCR; TCRdb's copy has only in-frame clones and lacks some. Of 80,000 to 130,000 clones listed, just under 90% were seen once; the top ten hold 3% to 4%. The sample consisted of peripheral blood, taken on day 0 of AZD1222 vaccination. These receptors originate from an adult in good health. CDR3s include the opening cysteine and the closing phenylalanine or tryptophan. Each record gives: J gene, clone size, V gene, D gene, CDR3 protein, CDR3 DNA. D genes are given only for firm matches. Clone size is given for some rows only: seen once, a few or many times, or a class if the clone is expanded.

J: TRBJ1-2; size: .; V: TRBV7-8; D: .; CDR3: CASSPRTYGYTF; DNA: TGTGCCAGCAGCCCAAGGACCTATGGCTACACCTTC
J: TRBJ2-2; size: .; V: TRBV11-2; D: .; CDR3: CASRGGDGTGELFF; DNA: TGTGCCAGCAGGGGCGGGGACGGGACCGGGGAGCTGTTTTTT
J: TRBJ2-1; size: .; V: TRBV15; D: TRBD1; CDR3: CATSREGQEYNEQFF; DNA: TGTGCCACCAGCAGAGAGGGACAGGAGTACAATGAGCAGTTCTTC
J: TRBJ2-1; size: .; V: TRBV20-1; D: .; CDR3: CSASGRSYNEQFF; DNA: TGCAGTGCTAGTGGGCGCTCCTACAATGAGCAGTTCTTC
J: TRBJ2-3; size: .; V: TRBV28; D: .; CDR3: CASSFEDYSTDTQYF; DNA: TGTGCCAGCAGTTTCGAGGACTACAGCACAGATACGCAGTATTTT
J: TRBJ2-7; size: .; V: TRBV19; D: .; CDR3: CAPQRAVLVYEQYF; DNA: TGTGCCCCCCAAAGGGCTGTTCTCGTTTACGAGCAGTACTTC
J: TRBJ1-1; size: .; V: TRBV14; D: .; CDR3: CASSQLSVSGTEAFF; DNA: TGTGCCAGCAGCCAGCTGAGTGTTTCCGGCACTGAAGCTTTCTTT
J: TRBJ2-4; size: .; V: TRBV19; D: TRBD1; CDR3: CASKITGVGNIQYF; DNA: TGTGCCAGTAAAATTACAGGGGTCGGAAACATTCAGTACTTC
J: TRBJ1-5; size: .; V: TRBV27; D: .; CDR3: CASSFGGQGRNQPQHF; DNA: TGTGCCAGCAGTTTTGGCGGGCAGGGCCGCAATCAGCCCCAGCATTTT
J: TRBJ1-4; size: .; V: TRBV7-2; D: .; CDR3: CASRRTAASNEKLFF; DNA: TGTGCCAGCAGAAGGACAGCGGCTTCTAATGAAAAACTGTTTTTT
J: TRBJ2-7; size: once; V: TRBV2; D: .; CDR3: CASSPVGGGYEQYF; DNA: TGTGCCAGCAGCCCTGTCGGGGGCGGGTACGAGCAGTACTTC
J: TRBJ1-2; size: .; V: TRBV27; D: TRBD1; CDR3: CASSLGQGNYGYTF; DNA: TGTGCCAGCAGTTTGGGACAGGGGAATTATGGCTACACCTTC
J: TRBJ2-1; size: .; V: TRBV12-3/TRBV12-4; D: .; CDR3: CASSLHTGNEQFF; DNA: TGTGCCAGCAGTTTACACACAGGCAATGAGCAGTTCTTC
J: TRBJ1-3; size: .; V: TRBV6-5; D: .; CDR3: CASSYSPGGSGNTIYF; DNA: TGTGCCAGCAGTTACTCCCCTGGAGGCTCAGGAAACACCATATATTTT
J: TRBJ1-2; size: .; V: TRBV14; D: .; CDR3: CASSPPGLNYGYTF; DNA: TGTGCCAGCAGCCCCCCAGGCCTTAACTATGGCTACACCTTC
J: TRBJ2-7; size: .; V: TRBV6-1; D: .; CDR3: CASSEAQFGEQYF; DNA: TGTGCCAGCAGTGAAGCCCAGTTCGGGGAGCAGTACTTC
J: TRBJ2-3; size: .; V: TRBV5-1; D: .; CDR3: CASRGGASTDTQYF; DNA: TGCGCCAGCAGAGGGGGGGCTAGCACAGATACGCAGTATTTT
J: TRBJ1-4; size: .; V: TRBV5-1; D: TRBD1; CDR3: CASSRAPGQLNEKLFF; DNA: TGCGCCAGCAGCCGAGCCCCGGGACAGTTAAATGAAAAACTGTTTTTT
J: TRBJ1-2; size: .; V: TRBV5-1; D: .; CDR3: CASSVQGGTYGYTF; DNA: TGCGCCAGCAGCGTACAGGGTGGAACCTATGGCTACACCTTC
J: TRBJ1-6; size: .; V: TRBV7-3; D: .; CDR3: CASSLTRGDNSPLHF; DNA: TGTGCCAGCAGCTTAACAAGGGGCGATAATTCACCCCTCCACTTT
J: TRBJ2-7; size: .; V: TRBV21-1; D: .; CDR3: CASSKERSYEQYF; DNA: TGTGCCAGCAGCAAGGAGAGAAGCTACGAGCAGTACTTC
J: TRBJ2-7; size: .; V: TRBV6-1; D: .; CDR3: CASSELQVRTYEQYF; DNA: TGTGCCAGCAGTGAACTTCAGGTTAGGACCTACGAGCAGTACTTC
J: TRBJ1-4; size: .; V: TRBV9; D: .; CDR3: CASSVEGSTNEKLFF; DNA: TGTGCCAGCAGCGTAGAGGGATCAACTAATGAAAAACTGTTTTTT
J: TRBJ1-6; size: once; V: TRBV30; D: .; CDR3: CACNRERNSPLHF; DNA: TGTGCCTGTAACAGGGAGCGGAATTCACCCCTCCACTTT
J: TRBJ2-2; size: .; V: TRBV5-1; D: TRBD2; CDR3: CASSSRTRSGTGELFF; DNA: TGCGCCAGCAGCTCACGGACTAGGAGTGGCACCGGGGAGCTGTTTTTT
J: TRBJ2-3; size: .; V: TRBV5-4; D: .; CDR3: CASSLDPGAVDTQYF; DNA: TGTGCCAGCAGCTTGGATCCGGGGGCCGTAGATACGCAGTATTTT
J: TRBJ1-1; size: .; V: TRBV3-1/TRBV3-2; D: TRBD1; CDR3: CASSQEKGAAFF; DNA: TGTGCCAGCAGCCAAGAGAAGGGGGCGGCTTTCTTT
J: TRBJ2-7; size: .; V: TRBV6-1; D: .; CDR3: CASSEYRVRNEQYF; DNA: TGTGCCAGCAGTGAGTACAGGGTTCGGAACGAGCAGTACTTC
J: TRBJ1-1; size: .; V: TRBV11-1; D: .; CDR3: CASSLSPHTYTEAFF; DNA: TGTGCCAGCAGCTTGTCGCCCCATACTTACACTGAAGCTTTCTTT
J: TRBJ2-3; size: .; V: TRBV28; D: TRBD1; CDR3: CASSLTPGQGKDTQYF; DNA: TGTGCCAGCAGTTTAACCCCGGGACAGGGCAAAGATACGCAGTATTTT
J: TRBJ2-7; size: .; V: TRBV6-2/TRBV6-3; D: .; CDR3: CASSYFSQEQYF; DNA: TGTGCCAGCAGTTACTTTTCTCAAGAGCAGTACTTC
J: TRBJ1-2; size: .; V: TRBV28; D: .; CDR3: CASSSIRGYTF; DNA: TGTGCCAGCAGTTCAATCCGAGGCTACACCTTC
J: TRBJ2-5; size: once; V: TRBV10-3; D: TRBD1; CDR3: CAISERGPETQYF; DNA: TGTGCCATCAGTGAGAGGGGGCCAGAGACCCAGTACTTC
J: TRBJ1-5; size: .; V: TRBV19; D: .; CDR3: CASSIAGNGNQPQHF; DNA: TGTGCCAGTAGTATTGCTGGGAATGGCAATCAGCCCCAGCATTTT
J: TRBJ2-7; size: .; V: TRBV4-3; D: TRBD1; CDR3: CASSLHPGQGYEQYF; DNA: TGCGCCAGCAGCCTACACCCGGGACAGGGCTACGAGCAGTACTTC
J: TRBJ1-6; size: .; V: TRBV7-8; D: .; CDR3: CASSLGQTVSGSPLHF; DNA: TGTGCCAGCAGCTTAGGACAGACAGTATCCGGCTCACCCCTCCACTTT
J: TRBJ1-3; size: .; V: TRBV5-1; D: .; CDR3: CASSPRGAGNTIYF; DNA: TGCGCCAGCAGCCCCCGGGGGGCTGGAAACACCATATATTTT
J: TRBJ1-6; size: .; V: TRBV19; D: .; CDR3: CASSFGEGRNSPLHF; DNA: TGTGCCAGTAGCTTTGGAGAAGGGAGGAATTCACCCCTCCACTTT
J: TRBJ1-4; size: .; V: TRBV5-1; D: TRBD1; CDR3: CASSPFGTESATNEKLFF; DNA: TGCGCCAGCAGCCCATTCGGGACAGAGTCTGCAACTAATGAAAAACTGTTTTTT
J: TRBJ1-5; size: .; V: TRBV28; D: .; CDR3: CASSLERQPQHF; DNA: TGTGCCAGCAGTTTAGAGAGGCAGCCCCAGCATTTT